One sample yielded the 13 T cell receptor beta chains listed below, sequenced in a study of blood T cell repertoires in COVID-19. The assay was immunoSEQ multiplex PCR, and TCRdb's table has in-frame clones only and misses some. This sample yields 25,000 to 30,000 clones, of which 70% to 90% are seen a single time; about 15% belongs to the top ten. Sequencing input: peripheral blood. The receptors here all came from a human donor in a cohort sampled during active COVID-19.

J is TRBJ1-5 and V is TRBV19, with D unresolved. The CDR3 has 13 residues. Germline CDR1 is LNHDA and CDR2 is SQIVND (reference sequence). V was cut by 4 bases and J by 5 bases, with 9 bases left in between. The CDR3 region has the DNA TGTGCCAGTAGTAGCCAATACTATCAGCCCCAGCATTTT. Translating it yields CASSSQYYQPQHF. The whole variable domain, filled in from reference TRBV19 and TRBJ1-5, reads DGGITQSPKYLFRKEGQNVTLSCEQNLNHDAMYWYRQDPGQGLRLIYYSQIVNDFQKGDIAEGYSVSREKKESFPLTVTSAQKNPTAFYLCASSSQYYQPQHFGDGTRLSIL.

This chain links TRBV5-4 with TRBJ2-2, with a tentative D call TRBD1 (5 bases). Trimming removed 4 bases at V and 3 bases at J, with 16 bases between. Germline V gives CDR1 SGHNT, CDR2 YYREEE (reference sequence). The CDR3 loop spans 16 amino acids. The CDR3 region has the DNA TGTGCCAGCAGCCCCGGACACCGCGGTGACACCGGGGAGCTGTTTTTT. It yields the protein CASSPGHRGDTGELFF. The variable domain in full, completed from reference TRBV5-4 and TRBJ2-2, reads ETGVTQSPTHLIKTRGQQVTLRCSSQSGHNTVSWYQQALGQGPQFIFQYYREEENGRGNFPPRFSGLQFPNYSSELNVNALELDDSALYLCASSPGHRGDTGELFFGEGSRLTVL.

CDR3 nucleotide sequence: TGTGCCAGCAGCTCAACAGGGCGTGGAAACACCATATATTTT. Its protein is CASSSTGRGNTIYF. The chain employs TRBV28 and TRBJ1-3; maybe TRBD1 (6 bases). The CDR3 extends over 14 amino acids. Trimming left V 6 bases short and J 3 bases short, with 12 bases between. CDR1 MDHEN and CDR2 SYDVKM come from the germline V gene.

V and J are TRBV5-6 and TRBJ2-7; 9 nucleotides align to TRBD2. This CDR3 spans 15 amino acids. Germline V gene sequence: CDR1 SGHDT, CDR2 YYEEEE. V trimming: 4 bases; J trimming: 0 bases; junction bases outside the gene matches: 5. The CDR3, as DNA: TGTGCCAGCAGCGGGGTAGCGGGGGTCTCCTACGAGCAGTACTTC. It codes for CASSGVAGVSYEQYF.

V usage is TRBV5-1 and J usage is TRBJ2-5, with 9 bases matching TRBD1. The CDR3 loop spans 14 amino acids. With V trimmed by 7 bases and J by 1 base, 5 bases remained unmatched. Germline V gene sequence: CDR1 SGHRS, CDR2 YFSETQ. CDR3 region: CASAPGQGQETQYF. As DNA, the CDR3 is TGCGCCAGCGCTCCGGGACAGGGCCAAGAGACCCAGTACTTC.

The rearrangement links TRBV6-5 to TRBJ2-7; 9 bases line up with TRBD1. CDR3 length equals 15 residues. J lost 4 bases, V lost 2 bases, and 6 bases had no gene match. CDR1 MNHEY and CDR2 SVGAGI come from the germline V gene. This CDR3 reads CASSYAGQGWYEQYF. CDR3 sequence (DNA): TGTGCCAGCAGTTACGCGGGACAGGGTTGGTACGAGCAGTACTTC.

The chain employs TRBV19 and TRBJ2-2; a possible D gene is TRBD2 (6 bases). The V end was cut by 3 bases, the J end by 4 bases, with 6 bases between. This CDR3 is 13 amino acids long. CDR1 is LNHDA and CDR2 is SQIVND in the germline V gene (reference sequence). CDR3 sequence reads: CASSIGSTGELFF. The CDR3 nucleotides read TGTGCCAGTAGTATCGGGAGCACCGGGGAGCTGTTTTTT.

The chain uses TRBV7-8 and TRBJ2-5; perhaps TRBD2 as D (5 bases). The CDR3 contains 12 residues. Per the germline V gene, CDR1 is SGHVS and CDR2 is FQNEAQ. Trimming cost V 4 bases and J 4 bases, with 7 bases left between them. The CDR3 protein is CASSSGLETQYF. The CDR3 DNA sequence: TGTGCCAGCAGCTCAGGACTAGAGACCCAGTACTTC.

Only a few counts were recorded for this clone. The V gene is TRBV11-2, the J gene TRBJ2-7; D gene uncertain. Germline V gene data show CDR1 as SGHAT and CDR2 as FQNNGV. The V and J ends lost 0 bases and 1 base respectively, with 13 bases between them. The CDR3 runs to 16 residues. CDR3 region: CASSLEGLVRSYEQYF. CDR3 bases: TGTGCCAGCAGCTTAGAAGGTCTAGTACGGTCCTACGAGCAGTACTTC.

The CDR3 reads CASLQGHGRETQYF. Written as DNA, the CDR3 is TGTGCCAGCCTCCAGGGACATGGTCGGGAGACCCAGTACTTC. This chain connects TRBV7-6 to TRBJ2-5, with D maybe TRBD1 (6 bases). The ends were cut back, 8 bases at V and 5 bases at J, with 18 bases in the middle. This CDR3 contains 14 residues. Looked up from germline, CDR1 is SGHVS and CDR2 is FNYEAQ.

This chain joins TRBV5-4 and TRBJ1-2, with 7 bases that match TRBD1. Per germline, CDR1 SGHNT and CDR2 YYREEE (reference sequence). With 7 bases clipped from V and 1 base from J, the junction kept 7 bases outside the gene matches. The CDR3 is 14 residues long. The CDR3 DNA follows: TGTGCCAGCGGACCGGGACAGCATAACTATGGCTACACCTTC. The encoded protein is CASGPGQHNYGYTF.

This clone was seen a single time. The rearrangement joins TRBV3-1 (or the pseudogene TRBV3-2) to TRBJ2-2; tentative D call: TRBD2 (6 bases). The CDR3 covers 16 residues. Germline CDR1 LGHDT, CDR2 YNNKEL (reference sequence). Deletions cut 0 bases from V and 2 bases from J, with 10 bases between. The CDR3 nucleotides read TGTGCCAGCAGCCAAGATGGGGACTCAAACACCGGGGAGCTGTTTTTT. As protein: CASSQDGDSNTGELFF.

V usage is TRBV10-3 and J usage is TRBJ2-6; D is perhaps TRBD2 (5 bases). With 9 bases removed from V and 2 bases from J, the gap between germline ends came to 11 bases. CDR3 size: 14 residues. Germline-derived CDR1 and CDR2 are ENHRY and SYGVKD. CDR3 protein: CAMNGVAGANVLTF. CDR3 sequence (DNA): TGTGCCATGAACGGGGTCGCTGGGGCCAACGTCCTGACTTTC.